The 15 T cell receptor beta chains below come from one sample, sequenced in a study of blood T cell repertoires in COVID-19. Profiling relied on immunoSEQ multiplex PCR, and the TCRdb table lists in-frame clones only, not all of them. Among a few hundred thousand clones, 75% to 90% were seen once, and the ten largest hold 7.1%. Sequencing was performed on peripheral blood. These receptors originate from a woman aged 60-75 years with COVID-19, enrolled during active disease.

The V and J genes are TRBV2 and TRBJ2-3, with TRBD2 as a possible D gene (6 bases). V was trimmed by 6 bases and J by 2 bases, leaving 12 bases between them. Germline V gene lookup returns CDR1 SNHLY and CDR2 FYNNEI. The CDR3 runs to 14 residues. This chain's CDR3 is CASRPSETTDTQYF. CDR3 DNA sequence: TGTGCCAGCAGGCCTAGCGAGACCACAGATACGCAGTATTTT.

This chain joins TRBV4-2 and TRBJ1-2; 7 bases are shared with TRBD1. Germline lookup yields CDR1 LGHNA and CDR2 YNFKEQ. This CDR3 has 15 amino acids. With V trimmed by 0 bases and J by 3 bases, 4 bases remained unmatched. The CDR3 DNA reads as TGTGCCAGCAGCCAAGAGAGCAGGGGGGACTATGGCTACACCTTC. Translated, it gives CASSQESRGDYGYTF.

J is TRBJ1-1 and V is TRBV30, with D hard to call. The CDR3 extends over 13 amino acids. V lost 0 bases to trimming and J lost 8 bases, with 13 bases between them. Germline lookup yields CDR1 GTSNPN and CDR2 SVGIG (reference sequence). The DNA for the CDR3 is TGTGCCTGGAGTGTCAAGGGAGGAGGCGAAGCTTTCTTT. Translated, it gives CAWSVKGGGEAFF.

The chain employs TRBV19 and TRBJ2-7; the match to TRBD1 covers 9 bases. In germline, CDR1 is LNHDA, CDR2 SQIVND (reference sequence). The CDR3 sequence is 17 residues long. Trimming at V came to 5 bases and at J to 3 bases, leaving 14 bases not matched to a gene. CDR3 amino acids: CASSVQGAFAFSYEQYF. The CDR3 DNA sequence: TGTGCCAGTAGTGTACAGGGGGCATTTGCCTTTAGCTACGAGCAGTACTTC.

The chain employs TRBV9 and TRBJ2-1, with 7 bases aligning to TRBD2. V gave up 0 bases and J gave up 4 bases; unmatched junction bases: 4. The CDR3 is 15 residues long. The germline gives CDR1 SGDLS, CDR2 YYNGEE. CDR3 nucleotide sequence: TGTGCCAGCAGCGTAGGGGCTAGCGGATACAATGAGCAGTTCTTC. This sequence encodes CASSVGASGYNEQFF.

The chain employs TRBV5-1 and TRBJ2-3, with unresolved D. Germline V gene sequence: CDR1 SGHRS, CDR2 YFSETQ. This CDR3 comprises 15 residues. V was pared by 0 bases and J by 3 bases, with 11 bases between. CDR3 sequence reads: CASSLVGGATDTQYF. The CDR3 nucleotides read TGCGCCAGCAGCTTGGTTGGCGGAGCGACAGATACGCAGTATTTT.

J is TRBJ1-5 and V is TRBV4-1; possibly TRBD1 for D (5 bases). Germline CDR1 reads MGHRA; CDR2 reads YSYEKL. V shed 4 bases and J shed 5 bases, with 9 bases lying between them. The CDR3 covers 13 residues. In DNA, the CDR3 is TGCGCCAGCAGCCCCAGGGATTATCAGCCCCAGCATTTT. This codes for CASSPRDYQPQHF.

The chain has TRBV18 and TRBJ2-7; 7 bases agree with TRBD1. This CDR3 has 13 residues. Germline V gene data show CDR1 as KGHSH and CDR2 as LQKENI. Trimming at V came to 6 bases and at J to 3 bases, leaving 5 bases not matched to a gene. The CDR3 DNA reads as TGTGCCAGCTCCGACCGGGACAGCTACGAGCAGTACTTC. Its translation: CASSDRDSYEQYF.

There are a few counts of this clone. CDR3 region: CASSAVQGSGNTIYF. DNA of the CDR3: TGCGCCAGCAGCGCGGTGCAGGGAAGTGGAAACACCATATATTTT. V and J are TRBV5-1 and TRBJ1-3, with TRBD1 as a possible D gene (5 bases). The CDR3 runs 15 residues. CDR1 SGHRS and CDR2 YFSETQ come from the germline V gene. The V and J ends lost 4 bases and 3 bases respectively, with 14 bases between them.

This clone was seen only once. The V and J genes are TRBV7-8 and TRBJ1-2, with 8 bases identical to TRBD1. CDR3 length: 17 amino acids. Trimming took 2 bases from V and 4 from J; bases not matched to a gene: 12. Germline-derived CDR1 and CDR2 are SGHVS and FQNEAQ. CDR3 sequence (DNA): TGTGCCAGCAGCTTATTTATGCAGGGGGCTTCGGGCTATGGCTACACCTTC. This gives the protein CASSLFMQGASGYGYTF.

V and J are TRBV5-5 and TRBJ2-1; the match to TRBD2 covers 9 bases. Germline V gene data show CDR1 as SGHKS and CDR2 as YYEKEE (reference sequence). The ends lost 4 bases at V and 0 bases at J; junction bases unmatched: 2. The CDR3 is made up of 15 amino acids. This CDR3 reads CASSVAGDSYNEQFF. DNA of the CDR3: TGTGCCAGCAGCGTAGCGGGGGACTCCTACAATGAGCAGTTCTTC.

The chain is built from TRBV13 and TRBJ2-1; possibly TRBD2 for D (6 bases). With 5 bases removed from V and 3 bases from J, the gap between germline ends came to 14 bases. The CDR3 runs 15 residues. The germline CDR1 and CDR2 sequences are PRHDT and FYEKMQ (reference sequence). In DNA form, the CDR3 reads TGTGCCAGCAGCGCCCAGGGACTGCGCTACAATGAGCAGTTCTTC. This gives the protein CASSAQGLRYNEQFF.

J is TRBJ2-7 and V is TRBV6-5; tentatively, D is TRBD2 (6 bases). This CDR3 spans 14 amino acids. Germline CDR1 reads MNHEY; CDR2 reads SVGAGI. The ends were cut back, 8 bases at V and 6 bases at J, with 20 bases in the middle. The CDR3 sequence is CASGNREYPGEQYF. DNA of the CDR3: TGTGCCAGCGGGAACCGGGAGTACCCTGGCGAGCAGTACTTC.

V is TRBV27 and J is TRBJ2-5; the D gene is possibly TRBD1 (5 bases). This CDR3 is 12 amino acids long. Deletions cut 8 bases from V and 0 bases from J, with 7 bases between. Germline CDR1 is MNHEY and CDR2 is SMNVEV (reference sequence). The CDR3, as DNA: TGTGCCAGCGGGGCGAACCAAGAGACCCAGTACTTC. It is translated as CASGANQETQYF.

The gene calls are TRBV6-4 and TRBJ1-3; possible D gene TRBD1, 6 bases. The V and J ends lost 8 bases and 0 bases respectively, with 14 bases between them. Germline V gene lookup returns CDR1 MRHNA and CDR2 SNTAGT. The CDR3 extends over 15 amino acids. In DNA form, the CDR3 reads TGTGCCAGCGTTGAGGGGGGGAGCTCTGGAAACACCATATATTTT. It translates to CASVEGGSSGNTIYF.